These T cell receptor beta chains were read from a single sample in a study of cytomegalovirus exposure and HLA in healthy donors. Profiled with immunoSEQ multiplex PCR; TCRdb holds only in-frame clones, not every one. Of roughly 190,000 clones listed, under 85% were seen once; the top ten hold 1.6%. The sequenced material came from PBMCs. The receptor source for this set is a woman younger than 35 in good health and CMV-seronegative. The CDR3 runs from the conserved cysteine through the conserved F or W. A D gene is named only where the DNA matches it firmly. For some rows the clone size is stated as once, few or many, or as a class when expanded; others skip it.

v_call,cdr3_length,j_call,d_call,clone_size,cdr3_aa,cdr3_nt
TRBV19,18,TRBJ2-3,TRBD2,-,CASTRQGLAPSPADTQYF,TGTGCCAGTACCCGCCAGGGACTAGCCCCGAGCCCCGCAGATACGCAGTATTTT
TRBV5-4,17,TRBJ1-1,TRBD1,-,CASSSGQGVAANTEAFF,TGTGCCAGCAGCTCCGGACAGGGGGTGGCCGCGAACACTGAAGCTTTCTTT
TRBV4-3,15,TRBJ1-6,-,few,CASSQEPGYNSPLHF,TGCGCCAGCAGCCAAGAGCCAGGGTATAATTCACCCCTCCACTTT
TRBV7-6,13,TRBJ1-3,-,-,CASRPDSGNTIYF,TGTGCCAGCAGACCAGACAGCGGAAACACCATATATTTT
TRBV6-1,14,TRBJ1-2,TRBD1,-,CASRMDRGGYGYTF,TGTGCCAGCAGGATGGACAGGGGGGGCTATGGCTACACCTTC
TRBV15,17,TRBJ2-7,-,few,CATSRVFPGRESYEQYF,TGTGCCACCAGCAGAGTCTTCCCGGGACGGGAGTCCTACGAGCAGTACTTC
TRBV6-1,13,TRBJ1-4,-,-,CASSQGVGEKLFF,TGTGCCAGCAGTCAGGGTGTTGGTGAAAAACTGTTTTTT
TRBV7-2,16,TRBJ1-1,-,-,CASSFGLGLMNTEAFF,TGTGCCAGCAGCTTTGGACTAGGCCTCATGAACACTGAAGCTTTCTTT
TRBV6-5,12,TRBJ1-5,-,-,CASRNSGGPQHF,TGTGCCAGCAGGAACTCGGGGGGGCCCCAGCATTTT
TRBV7-7,14,TRBJ2-2,-,few,CASSFGGGGRELFF,TGTGCCAGCAGCTTTGGGGGGGGCGGCCGGGAGCTGTTTTTT
TRBV7-8,13,TRBJ1-5,TRBD1,-,CASSSGQNQPQHF,TGTGCCAGCAGCTCGGGACAGAATCAGCCCCAGCATTTT
TRBV18,16,TRBJ2-1,TRBD2,-,CASSPMMTSGRGEQFF,TGTGCCAGCTCACCTATGATGACTAGCGGGAGGGGTGAGCAGTTCTTC
TRBV9,15,TRBJ1-2,TRBD1,-,CASSITGTANYGYTF,TGTGCCAGCAGCATAACCGGGACAGCCAACTATGGCTACACCTTC
TRBV27,16,TRBJ2-7,TRBD2,-,CASRLTSGGLSYEQYF,TGTGCCAGCAGGCTGACTAGCGGGGGGTTGAGCTACGAGCAGTACTTC
TRBV10-3,12,TRBJ1-1,-,-,CAIRGPNTEAFF,TGTGCCATCAGGGGCCCAAATACTGAAGCTTTCTTT
TRBV10-3,12,TRBJ1-2,-,once,CAISEENYGYTF,TGTGCCATCAGTGAGGAGAACTATGGCTACACCTTC